Shown below are 9 T cell receptor beta chains from a single sample sequenced in a study of T cell responses to AZD1222 COVID-19 vaccine. Some clones are missing from TCRdb's copy, which holds only in-frame ones; the method was immunoSEQ multiplex PCR. The data hold approximately 120,000 clones, with more than 70% observed a single time. Source: peripheral blood, taken on day 0 of AZD1222 vaccination. Receptors were obtained from an adult in good health.

The chain links TRBV5-1 to TRBJ2-5; 12 positions match TRBD2. In germline, CDR1 is SGHRS, CDR2 YFSETQ. This CDR3 is built from 16 residues. Germline trimming cut 4 bases from V and 5 bases from J; bases unmatched to any gene: 9. CDR3 DNA sequence: TGCGCCAGCAGCCCTAGCGGGAGGGCCGGGCAGGAGACCCAGTACTTC. This sequence encodes CASSPSGRAGQETQYF.

The chain carries TRBV18 and TRBJ1-5; 8 bases align to TRBD1. CDR3 length: 15 residues. The junction had 5 bases not matched to a gene; V was cut back by 2 bases and J by 5 bases. The V gene's germline CDR1 is KGHSH and CDR2 LQKENI. The CDR3 DNA follows: TGTGCCAGCTCACCAGGGACAGGATGGGATCAGCCCCAGCATTTT. Protein: CASSPGTGWDQPQHF.

The chain carries TRBV6-5 and TRBJ1-5; TRBD1 matches 8 bases. V gave up 6 bases and J gave up 4 bases; unmatched junction bases: 5. The CDR3 loop spans 14 amino acids. In germline, CDR1 is MNHEY, CDR2 SVGAGI. The CDR3 is CASRDRVRNQPQHF. The CDR3 DNA sequence: TGTGCCAGCAGGGACAGGGTTCGGAATCAGCCCCAGCATTTT.

The chain carries TRBV18 and TRBJ1-2, with TRBD1 matching over 7 bases. V was pared by 6 bases and J by 8 bases, with 12 bases of the junction left unmatched. Germline assignment: CDR1 KGHSH and CDR2 LQKENI. The CDR3 extends over 14 amino acids. The CDR3 nucleotides are TGTGCCAGCTCCCCCGCTACAGGGGTCGGCGGCTACACCTTC. The encoded protein is CASSPATGVGGYTF.

The CDR3 here is CASSQGGQGLGQPQHF. The DNA of the CDR3 is TGTGCCAGCAGCCAAGGAGGACAGGGTTTGGGGCAGCCCCAGCATTTT. This rearrangement joins TRBV3-1 (or the pseudogene TRBV3-2) to TRBJ1-5; 8 bases line up with TRBD1. Losses at the gene ends were 1 base for V and 7 bases for J; bases not matched to a gene: 9. The length of the CDR3 is 16 residues. The V gene's germline CDR1 is LGHDT and CDR2 YNNKEL (reference sequence).

V gene TRBV11-2 combines with J gene TRBJ2-1; D gene uncertain. Germline V gene data show CDR1 as SGHAT and CDR2 as FQNNGV. V was clipped by 1 base and J by 14 bases, with 15 bases between them. The CDR3 consists of 13 residues. The CDR3 reads CASSLGLLRDEFF. DNA for the CDR3: TGTGCCAGCAGCTTAGGCCTGCTCCGCGATGAGTTCTTC.

V and J are TRBV29-1 and TRBJ2-2; D gene unclear. Germline V gene data show CDR1 as SQVTM and CDR2 as ANQGSEA. V was cut by 7 bases and J by 6 bases, with 6 bases left in between. This CDR3 contains 10 residues. The CDR3 spells CSGPSGELFF. CDR3 in DNA: TGCAGCGGCCCGTCCGGGGAGCTGTTTTTT.

V is TRBV7-8 and J is TRBJ1-3; D not resolved. CDR1 is SGHVS and CDR2 is FQNEAQ in the germline V gene. The CDR3 loop spans 14 amino acids. Trimming removed 2 bases at V and 0 bases at J, with 5 bases between. The CDR3 DNA is TGTGCCAGCAGCTTACCGGGCTCTGGAAACACCATATATTTT. Its translation is CASSLPGSGNTIYF.

This clone showed up just once. The J gene is TRBJ2-5, the V gene TRBV6-2 or TRBV6-3; no reliable D call. Germline V gene sequence: CDR1 MNHEY, CDR2 SVGEGT. The CDR3 length is 14 residues. Trimming took 4 bases from V and 4 from J, leaving 13 bases between them. The CDR3: CASSSTKVRETQYF. CDR3 coding DNA: TGTGCCAGCAGTTCGACCAAAGTCCGAGAGACCCAGTACTTC.